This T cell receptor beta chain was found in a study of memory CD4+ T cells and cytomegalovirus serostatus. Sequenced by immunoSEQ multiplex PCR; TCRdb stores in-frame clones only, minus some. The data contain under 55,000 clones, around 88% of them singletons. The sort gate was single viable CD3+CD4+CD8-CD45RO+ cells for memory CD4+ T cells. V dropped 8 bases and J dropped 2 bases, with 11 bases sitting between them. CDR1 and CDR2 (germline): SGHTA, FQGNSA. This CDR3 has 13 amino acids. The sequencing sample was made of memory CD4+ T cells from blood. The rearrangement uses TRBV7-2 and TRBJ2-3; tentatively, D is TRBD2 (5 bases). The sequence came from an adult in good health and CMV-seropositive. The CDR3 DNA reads TGTGCCAGCGGCACCGGGAACACAGATACGCAGTATTTT. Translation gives CASGTGNTDTQYF.